The T cell receptor beta chain under discussion was sequenced for a study of blood T cell repertoires in COVID-19. Germline V gene sequence: CDR1 MNHEY, CDR2 SMNVEV (reference sequence). This CDR3 is built from 16 residues. Trimming at V came to 5 bases and at J to 5 bases, leaving 12 bases not matched to a gene. As originally analysed: Nucleated cell counts were estimated from reference gene primer amplification. Repertoires were generated with immunoSEQ multiplex PCR, while TCRdb's copy carries only in-frame clones and drops some. That table supplies the V and J calls and clone size; D and trimming were determined from the DNA. The data show hundreds of thousands of clones, with around nine tenths seen just once and 3.5% to 4.5% held by the top ten.

The TCR comes from a woman aged 30 to 39 who had recovered from COVID-19. Sequencing used PBMCs or T cells enriched from blood (not recorded which). The V call is TRBV27, the J call TRBJ2-3, with 8 nucleotides matching TRBD2. In nucleotides, the CDR3 is TGTGCCAGCAGTACACCGGGACTAGTGAAGAAAGATACGCAGTATTTT. This codes for CASSTPGLVKKDTQYF.